Following are 24 T cell receptor beta chains from one sample sequenced in a study of CD8 T cells in Susac syndrome. The authors reverse transcribed about 0.45 to 1 ug RNA with random hexamers. TCRdb fed the immunoSEQ multiplex PCR reads into MiXCR, producing one record per CDR3 protein. The repertoire holds around 150,000 distinct CDR3 sequences, with around 93% as singletons. The sequenced sample consisted of CD8+ T cells from PBMCs. These receptors were obtained from a human donor with Susac syndrome.

The chain has TRBV25-1 and TRBJ1-3; D not resolved. V shed 0 bases and J shed 0 bases, with 9 bases lying between them. Germline values: CDR1 MGHDK, CDR2 SYGVNS. The CDR3 runs to 16 residues. This CDR3 is CASSEYEQSSGNTIYF. The DNA for the CDR3 is TGTGCCAGCAGTGAATACGAACAGAGCTCTGGAAACACCATATATTTT.

The chain has TRBV27 and TRBJ2-3; 11 bases line up with TRBD2. Looked up from germline, CDR1 is MNHEY and CDR2 is SMNVEV (reference sequence). V trimming: 7 bases; J trimming: 3 bases; junction bases outside the gene matches: 15. This CDR3 contains 18 residues. The CDR3 reads CASTPTAPSGRLTDTQYF. CDR3 DNA: TGTGCCAGCACCCCCACGGCCCCTAGCGGGAGGCTTACAGATACGCAGTATTTT.

The rearrangement uses TRBV29-1 and TRBJ1-1, with D uncertain. The CDR3 has 15 amino acids. The V and J ends lost 1 base and 3 bases respectively, with 15 bases between them. Germline CDR1 and CDR2: SQVTM and ANQGSEA. CDR3 protein: CSVEAARQKDTEAFF. DNA for the CDR3: TGCAGCGTTGAAGCGGCCAGGCAGAAAGACACTGAAGCTTTCTTT.

The chain has TRBV12-3 or TRBV12-4 and TRBJ2-1; tentative D call: TRBD2 (6 bases). This CDR3 is 16 amino acids long. V was pared by 0 bases and J by 2 bases, with 11 bases between. The CDR3 DNA reads TGTGCCAGCAGTTTAGCGCCGGCGGGACCCTACAATGAGCAGTTCTTC. Amino acid sequence: CASSLAPAGPYNEQFF.

The J gene is TRBJ2-1, the V gene TRBV27; TRBD2 matches at 8 bases. The CDR3 covers 14 residues. The V gene end was trimmed by 10 bases and the J gene end by 4 bases; junction bases not matched to a gene: 9. CDR1 is MNHEY and CDR2 is SMNVEV in the germline V gene (reference sequence). The CDR3 region has the DNA TGTGCCACCACAGCGGGAGTTTCATACAATGAGCAGTTCTTC. As protein: CATTAGVSYNEQFF.

The rearrangement joins TRBV15 to TRBJ2-5; TRBD2 aligns across 7 bases. The length of the CDR3 is 15 residues. CDR1 and CDR2 from the germline V gene are LNHNV and YYDKDF (reference sequence). V dropped 1 base and J dropped 1; count of bases not matched to a gene: 3. The CDR3, as DNA: TGTGCCACCAGCAGAGGCGGGACTATCCAAGAGACCCAGTACTTC. It translates to CATSRGGTIQETQYF.

The rearrangement joins TRBV6-1 to TRBJ2-1; unclear D gene. Per the germline V gene, CDR1 is MNHNS and CDR2 is SASEGT. Trimming removed 6 bases from V and 2 bases from J, with 23 bases in between. The CDR3 length is 18 residues. CDR3 nucleotides: TGTGCCAGCAGACCTACAGATTATCAGATTGTGGCCTACAATGAGCAGTTCTTC. This codes for CASRPTDYQIVAYNEQFF.

V is TRBV29-1 and J is TRBJ1-2; D is ambiguous. This CDR3 is 12 amino acids long. The V gene's germline CDR1 is SQVTM and CDR2 ANQGSEA. Trimming stripped 6 bases from V and 4 bases from J, with 12 bases between. Here the CDR3 reads CSVPTSSYGYTF. For the CDR3, the DNA is TGCAGCGTCCCCACTTCCTCCTATGGCTACACCTTC.

The chain joins TRBV9 to TRBJ2-1, with D tentatively TRBD2 (6 bases). Trimming shortened V by 0 bases and J by 6 bases, and 10 bases separated the two germline ends. The CDR3 runs 14 residues. Germline V gene data show CDR1 as SGDLS and CDR2 as YYNGEE. The CDR3 DNA follows: TGTGCCAGCAGCGTAGTCGGGAGTGCCAATGAGCAGTTCTTC. Translated, it gives CASSVVGSANEQFF.

This chain links TRBV12-3 or TRBV12-4 with TRBJ2-7; 8 bases fit TRBD2. V lost 5 bases to trimming and J lost 3 bases; unmatched junction nucleotides: 12. CDR3 length equals 16 residues. The CDR3 sequence is CASSALGSGNRYEQYF. CDR3 sequence (DNA): TGTGCCAGCAGTGCCCTGGGTAGCGGGAATCGCTACGAGCAGTACTTC.

V gene TRBV30 combines with J gene TRBJ2-1; no definite D call. CDR3 length: 12 residues. Trimming shortened V by 2 bases and J by 13 bases, and 15 bases separated the two germline ends. Germline values: CDR1 GTSNPN, CDR2 SVGIG (reference sequence). The CDR3 loop is CAWSPDPRKQFF. The CDR3 DNA reads as TGTGCCTGGAGTCCGGACCCAAGGAAACAGTTCTTC.

The genes are TRBV4-1 and TRBJ1-2; TRBD1 might be the D (6 bases). In germline, CDR1 is MGHRA, CDR2 YSYEKL. V was cut by 4 bases and J by 4 bases, with 22 bases left in between. CDR3 length: 17 residues. In DNA, the CDR3 is TGCGCCAGCAGCCCCACTCTCCAGGACAGAAATGTCTATGGCTACACCTTC. This translates into CASSPTLQDRNVYGYTF.

V is TRBV19 and J is TRBJ1-1; D gene uncertain. This CDR3 has 14 residues. The V gene's germline CDR1 is LNHDA and CDR2 SQIVND (reference sequence). Trimming shortened V by 0 bases and J by 6 bases, and 11 bases separated the two germline ends. The CDR3 nucleotides read TGTGCCAGTAGTATAGATCCGGACGTATCTGAAGCTTTCTTT. This codes for CASSIDPDVSEAFF.

The rearrangement links TRBV19 to TRBJ1-1; no clear D. Trimming removed 6 bases from V and 3 bases from J, with 14 bases in between. The CDR3 totals 14 residues. Germline V gene lookup returns CDR1 LNHDA and CDR2 SQIVND (reference sequence). The CDR3 DNA follows: TGTGCCAGTAGCGCAGCGGGAGGTGACACTGAAGCTTTCTTT. This translates into CASSAAGGDTEAFF.

This chain connects TRBV3-1 to TRBJ1-1; perhaps TRBD1 as D (5 bases). Deletions cut 0 bases from V and 1 base from J, with 15 bases between. The CDR3 consists of 17 residues. CDR1 is LGHDT, CDR2 YNNKEL, per germline (reference sequence). CDR3 bases: TGTGCCAGCAGCCAAGATCGGTGGGGGATAAGGAACACTGAAGCTTTCTTT. Translation: CASSQDRWGIRNTEAFF.

This rearrangement joins TRBV7-9 to TRBJ1-4; the D gene is possibly TRBD1 (6 bases). V gave up 1 base and J gave up 4 bases, with 16 bases separating them. Germline V CDR1 and CDR2: SEHNR, FQNEAQ (reference sequence). The CDR3 covers 17 residues. The CDR3 DNA reads as TGTGCCAGCAGCTTAGTTGGAACAGGGAAGAATAATGAAAAACTGTTTTTT. Translation gives CASSLVGTGKNNEKLFF.

J is TRBJ1-1 and V is TRBV5-6; 10 nucleotides align to TRBD1. The V segment lost 4 bases and the J segment 11 bases; nucleotides outside the gene matches: 11. CDR3 size: 14 residues. Germline-derived CDR1 and CDR2 are SGHDT and YYEEEE. CDR3 amino acids: CASSAGTGVLSAFF. The DNA of the CDR3 is TGTGCCAGCAGCGCAGGGACAGGGGTCTTATCGGCTTTCTTT.

This rearrangement joins TRBV29-1 to TRBJ1-1; D ambiguous. Trimming took 5 bases from V and 5 from J, leaving 6 bases between them. The germline CDR1 and CDR2 sequences are SQVTM and ANQGSEA. The CDR3 totals 10 residues. The CDR3 sequence: CSVLETEAFF. The CDR3 DNA sequence: TGCAGCGTTCTTGAGACTGAAGCTTTCTTT.

The chain employs TRBV29-1 and TRBJ2-1; D is ambiguous. V was clipped by 1 base and J by 1 base, with 11 bases between them. From germline, CDR1 is SQVTM and CDR2 ANQGSEA. The CDR3 has 15 residues. As DNA, the CDR3 is TGCAGCGTTGAAGGTCTTCCAGCGTCCTACAATGAGCAGTTCTTC. It encodes CSVEGLPASYNEQFF.

The chain couples TRBV12-3 or TRBV12-4 to TRBJ2-2; 7 positions agree with TRBD1. The CDR3 is 15 residues long. J was trimmed by 7 bases and V by 10 bases; bases with no gene match: 15. The CDR3 DNA sequence: TGTGCCAACAGGGACAGCGGTGCCCCGATCGGGGAGCTGTTTTTT. Translation gives CANRDSGAPIGELFF.

The chain uses TRBV28 and TRBJ2-1; D uncertain. V was cut by 6 bases and J by 9 bases, with 12 bases left in between. Germline CDR1 and CDR2: MDHEN and SYDVKM. The CDR3 has 12 amino acids. The CDR3 DNA reads as TGTGCCAGCAGCTTAAGGTCCGGTGAGCAGTTCTTC. Amino acids: CASSLRSGEQFF.

This rearrangement joins TRBV14 to TRBJ1-2, with D perhaps TRBD1 (6 bases). Germline V lookup: CDR1 SGHDN, CDR2 FVKESK. Trimming took 3 bases from V and 6 from J, leaving 17 bases between them. The CDR3 sequence is 15 residues long. The CDR3 here is CASSHSMGGSHGYTF. CDR3 bases: TGTGCCAGCAGCCACTCGATGGGGGGCTCTCATGGCTACACCTTC.

V gene TRBV28 combines with J gene TRBJ2-5; D may be TRBD1 (6 bases). There are 14 residues in the CDR3. Trimming pared 5 bases from V and 4 bases from J, leaving 14 bases between. Germline V gene data show CDR1 as MDHEN and CDR2 as SYDVKM. DNA of the CDR3: TGTGCCAGCAGTGACAGGACTGGGGGAGAGACCCAGTACTTC. Amino acid sequence: CASSDRTGGETQYF.

This chain connects TRBV4-1 to TRBJ2-7, with 7 bases identical to TRBD2. V shed 4 bases and J 2 bases; nucleotides not matched to a gene: 17. The germline V gene encodes CDR1 MGHRA and CDR2 YSYEKL. The length of the CDR3 is 18 residues. The CDR3 coding sequence is TGCGCCAGCAGCCTTGAGGGCTCCGGCGGGAGAGGAACCTACGAGCAGTACTTC. Protein: CASSLEGSGGRGTYEQYF.